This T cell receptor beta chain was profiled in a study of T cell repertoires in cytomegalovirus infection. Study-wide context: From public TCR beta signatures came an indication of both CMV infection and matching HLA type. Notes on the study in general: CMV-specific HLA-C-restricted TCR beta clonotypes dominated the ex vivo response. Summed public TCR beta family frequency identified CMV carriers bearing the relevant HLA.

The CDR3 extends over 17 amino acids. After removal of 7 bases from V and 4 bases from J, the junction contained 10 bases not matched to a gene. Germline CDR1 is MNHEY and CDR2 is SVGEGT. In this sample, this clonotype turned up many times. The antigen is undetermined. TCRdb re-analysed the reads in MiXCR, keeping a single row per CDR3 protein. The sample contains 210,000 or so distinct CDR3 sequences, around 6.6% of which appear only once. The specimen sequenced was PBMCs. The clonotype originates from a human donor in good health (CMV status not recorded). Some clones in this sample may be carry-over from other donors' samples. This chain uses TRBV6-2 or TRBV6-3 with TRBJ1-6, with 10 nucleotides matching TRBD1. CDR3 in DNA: TGTGCCAGCAAGAACCGGGACAGGGGAAGGTATAATTCACCCCTCCACTTT. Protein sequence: CASKNRDRGRYNSPLHF.